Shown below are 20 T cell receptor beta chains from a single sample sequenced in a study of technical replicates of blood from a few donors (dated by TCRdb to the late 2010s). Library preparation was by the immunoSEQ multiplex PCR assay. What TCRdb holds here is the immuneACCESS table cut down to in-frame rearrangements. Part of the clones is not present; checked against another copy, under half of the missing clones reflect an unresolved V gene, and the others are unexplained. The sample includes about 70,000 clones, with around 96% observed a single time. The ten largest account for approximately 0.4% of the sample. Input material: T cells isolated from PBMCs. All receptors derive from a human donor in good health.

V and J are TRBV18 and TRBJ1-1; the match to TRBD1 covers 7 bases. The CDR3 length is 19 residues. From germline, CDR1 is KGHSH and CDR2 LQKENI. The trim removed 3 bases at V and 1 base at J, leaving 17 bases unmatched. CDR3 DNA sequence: TGTGCCAGCTCACCGCAAGAGGGACAGCGAATTAATAAGAACACTGAAGCTTTCTTT. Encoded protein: CASSPQEGQRINKNTEAFF. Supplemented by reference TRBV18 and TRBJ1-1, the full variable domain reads NAGVMQNPRHLVRRRGQEARLRCSPMKGHSHVYWYRQLPEEGLKFMVYLQKENIIDESGMPKERFSAEFPKEGPSILRIQQVVRGDSAAYFCASSPQEGQRINKNTEAFFGQGTRLTVV.

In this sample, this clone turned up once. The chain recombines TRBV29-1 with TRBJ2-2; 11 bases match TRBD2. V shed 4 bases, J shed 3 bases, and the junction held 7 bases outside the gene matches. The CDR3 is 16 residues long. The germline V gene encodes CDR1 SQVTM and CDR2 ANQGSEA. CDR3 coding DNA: TGCAGCGTTGGGCTAGCGGGAGGCGTGTACACCGGGGAGCTGTTTTTT. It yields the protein CSVGLAGGVYTGELFF.

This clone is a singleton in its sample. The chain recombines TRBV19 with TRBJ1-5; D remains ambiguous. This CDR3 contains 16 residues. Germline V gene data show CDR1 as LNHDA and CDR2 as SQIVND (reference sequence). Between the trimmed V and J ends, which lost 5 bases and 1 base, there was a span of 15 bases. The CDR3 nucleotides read TGTGCCAGTAGTGCCGTGGACCGCGGGAGCAATCAGCCCCAGCATTTT. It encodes CASSAVDRGSNQPQHF.

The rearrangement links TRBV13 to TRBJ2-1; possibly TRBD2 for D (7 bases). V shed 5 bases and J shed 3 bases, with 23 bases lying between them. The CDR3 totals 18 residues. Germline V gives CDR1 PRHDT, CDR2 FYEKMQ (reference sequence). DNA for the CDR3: TGTGCCAGCAGCCCCCGGCTAGCGGCCGGGACACGCTACAATGAGCAGTTCTTC. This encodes CASSPRLAAGTRYNEQFF.

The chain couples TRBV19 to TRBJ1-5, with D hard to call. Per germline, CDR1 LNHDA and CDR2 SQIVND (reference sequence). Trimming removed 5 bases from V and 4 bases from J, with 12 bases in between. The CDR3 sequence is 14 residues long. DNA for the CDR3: TGTGCCAGTAGTGAGAGGGAACGGAATCAGCCCCAGCATTTT. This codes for CASSERERNQPQHF.

In DNA, the CDR3 is TGCAGCGTCGTAACTAGCCACTCCTACGAGCAGTACTTC. Translated: CSVVTSHSYEQYF. This chain joins TRBV29-1 and TRBJ2-7, with a possible D match to TRBD2 (6 bases). V lost 6 bases, J lost 0 bases, and 12 bases lay in between. There are 13 residues in the CDR3. Germline V gives CDR1 SQVTM, CDR2 ANQGSEA.

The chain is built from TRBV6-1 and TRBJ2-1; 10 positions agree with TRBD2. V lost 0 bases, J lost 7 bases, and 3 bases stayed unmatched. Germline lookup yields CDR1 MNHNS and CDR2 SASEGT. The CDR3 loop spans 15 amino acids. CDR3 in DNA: TGTGCCAGCAGTGAAGCGCTAGCGGGAGATAATGAGCAGTTCTTC. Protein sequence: CASSEALAGDNEQFF.

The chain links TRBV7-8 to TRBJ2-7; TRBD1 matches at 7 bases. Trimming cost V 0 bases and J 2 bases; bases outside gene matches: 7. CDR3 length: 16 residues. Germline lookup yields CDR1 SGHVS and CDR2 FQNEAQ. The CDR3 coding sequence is TGTGCCAGCAGCTTAGCGACTTCCGGGACAGCCTACGAGCAGTACTTC. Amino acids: CASSLATSGTAYEQYF.

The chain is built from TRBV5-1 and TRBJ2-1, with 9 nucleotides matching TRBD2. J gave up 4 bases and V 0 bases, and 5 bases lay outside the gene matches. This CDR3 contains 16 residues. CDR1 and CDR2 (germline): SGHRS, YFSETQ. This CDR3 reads CASSLAGGRGYNEQFF. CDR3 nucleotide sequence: TGCGCCAGCAGCTTGGCCGGCGGGAGGGGTTACAATGAGCAGTTCTTC.

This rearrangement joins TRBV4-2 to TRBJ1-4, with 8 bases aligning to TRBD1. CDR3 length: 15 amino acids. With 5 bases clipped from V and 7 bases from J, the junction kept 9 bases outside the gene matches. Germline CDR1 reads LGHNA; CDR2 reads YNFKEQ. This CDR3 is CASSFSTGDSEKLFF. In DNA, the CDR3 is TGTGCCAGCAGCTTCTCGACAGGGGATAGTGAAAAACTGTTTTTT.

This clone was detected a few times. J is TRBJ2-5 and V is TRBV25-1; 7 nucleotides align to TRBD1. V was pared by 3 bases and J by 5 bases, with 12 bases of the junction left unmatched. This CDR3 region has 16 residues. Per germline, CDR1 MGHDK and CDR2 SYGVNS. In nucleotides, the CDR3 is TGTGCCAGCAGTGACCAAGGGACAGCCCGGGTGGAGACCCAGTACTTC. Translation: CASSDQGTARVETQYF.

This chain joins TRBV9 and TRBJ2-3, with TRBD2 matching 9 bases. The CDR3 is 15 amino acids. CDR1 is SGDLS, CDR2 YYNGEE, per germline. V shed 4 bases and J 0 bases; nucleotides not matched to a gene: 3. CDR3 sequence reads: CASSMLAGSTDTQYF. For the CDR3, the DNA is TGTGCCAGCAGCATGCTAGCGGGAAGCACAGATACGCAGTATTTT.

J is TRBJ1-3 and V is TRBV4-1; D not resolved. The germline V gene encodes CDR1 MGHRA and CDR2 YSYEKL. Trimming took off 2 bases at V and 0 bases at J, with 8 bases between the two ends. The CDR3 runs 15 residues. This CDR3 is CASSQIDTSGNTIYF. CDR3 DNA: TGCGCCAGCAGCCAAATTGACACCTCTGGAAACACCATATATTTT.

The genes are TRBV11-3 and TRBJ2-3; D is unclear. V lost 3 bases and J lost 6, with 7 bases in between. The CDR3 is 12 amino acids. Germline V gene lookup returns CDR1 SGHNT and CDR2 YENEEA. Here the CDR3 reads CASSFIPDTQYF. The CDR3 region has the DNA TGTGCCAGCAGCTTTATCCCTGATACGCAGTATTTT.

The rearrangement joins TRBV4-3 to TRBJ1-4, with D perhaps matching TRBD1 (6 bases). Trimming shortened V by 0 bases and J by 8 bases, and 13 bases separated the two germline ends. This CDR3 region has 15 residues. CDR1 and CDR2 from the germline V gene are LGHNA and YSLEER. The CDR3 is CASSQEAHRAEKLFF. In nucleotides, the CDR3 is TGCGCCAGCAGCCAAGAGGCCCACAGGGCCGAAAAACTGTTTTTT.

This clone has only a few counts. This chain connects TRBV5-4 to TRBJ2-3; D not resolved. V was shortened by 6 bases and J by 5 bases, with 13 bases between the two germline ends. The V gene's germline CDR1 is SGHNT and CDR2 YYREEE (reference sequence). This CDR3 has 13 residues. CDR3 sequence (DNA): TGTGCCAGCACCTTTCGGAGAGGAGATACGCAGTATTTT. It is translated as CASTFRRGDTQYF.

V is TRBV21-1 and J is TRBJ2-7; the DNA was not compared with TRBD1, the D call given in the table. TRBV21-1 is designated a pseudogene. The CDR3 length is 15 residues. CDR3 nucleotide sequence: TGTGCCGTAGGGGGTTGCGAGCGGCATTTCTACGAGCAGTACTTC. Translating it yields CAVGGCERHFYEQYF.

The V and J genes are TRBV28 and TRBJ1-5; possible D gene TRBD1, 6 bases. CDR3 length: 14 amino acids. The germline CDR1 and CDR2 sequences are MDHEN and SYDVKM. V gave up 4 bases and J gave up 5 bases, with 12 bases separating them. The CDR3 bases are TGTGCCAGCAGTTCCGGGACATTCTATCAGCCCCAGCATTTT. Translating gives CASSSGTFYQPQHF.

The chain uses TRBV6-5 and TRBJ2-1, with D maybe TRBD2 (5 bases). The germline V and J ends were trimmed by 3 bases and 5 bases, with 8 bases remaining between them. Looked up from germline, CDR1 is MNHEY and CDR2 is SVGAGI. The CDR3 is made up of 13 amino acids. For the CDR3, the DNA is TGTGCCAGCAGTTATGGACTCAACAATGAGCAGTTCTTC. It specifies CASSYGLNNEQFF.

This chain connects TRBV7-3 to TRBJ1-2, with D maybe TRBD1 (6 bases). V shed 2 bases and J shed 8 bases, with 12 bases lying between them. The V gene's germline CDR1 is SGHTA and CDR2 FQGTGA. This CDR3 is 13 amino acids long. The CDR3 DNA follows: TGTGCCAGCAGCTTAGACCCAGGGGTAGGCTACACCTTC. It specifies CASSLDPGVGYTF.